Given below is one T cell receptor beta chain in context. TCRdb keeps only in-frame clones here, not all; method: immunoSEQ multiplex PCR. The sample carries about 68,000 clones, about 97% recorded once. The CDR3 has 16 amino acids. Per the germline V gene, CDR1 is SGHTA and CDR2 is FQGNSA. V was trimmed by 2 bases and J by 4 bases, leaving 17 bases between them. This sample was included in a study of technical replicates of blood from a few donors. The rearrangement links TRBV7-2 to TRBJ2-5; D possibly corresponds to TRBD1 (5 bases). Sequenced material: T cells isolated from PBMCs. The clonotype comes from a human donor in good health. The CDR3 spells CASSLFHRFTLETQYF. CDR3 sequence (DNA): TGTGCCAGCAGCTTATTTCACAGGTTTACCCTAGAGACCCAGTACTTC.